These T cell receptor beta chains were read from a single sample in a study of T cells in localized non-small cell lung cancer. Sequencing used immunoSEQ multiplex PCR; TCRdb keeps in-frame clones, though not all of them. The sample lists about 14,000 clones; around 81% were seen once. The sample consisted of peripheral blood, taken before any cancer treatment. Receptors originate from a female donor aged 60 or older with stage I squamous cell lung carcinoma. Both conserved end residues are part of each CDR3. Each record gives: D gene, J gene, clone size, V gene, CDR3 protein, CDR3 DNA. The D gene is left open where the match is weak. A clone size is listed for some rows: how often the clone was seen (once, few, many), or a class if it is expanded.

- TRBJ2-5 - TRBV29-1 CSVEDQEPAGQETQYF TGCAGCGTTGAAGATCAAGAGCCCGCCGGTCAAGAGACCCAGTACTTC
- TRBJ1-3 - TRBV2 CASSEFEGRVDF TGTGCCAGCAGTGAATTTGAAGGCAGGGTGGATTTT
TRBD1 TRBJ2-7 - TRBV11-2 CASSTGTGSEQYF TGTGCCAGCAGCACCGGGACAGGGTCCGAGCAGTACTTC
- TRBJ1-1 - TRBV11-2 CASTRGGGTEAFF TGTGCCAGCACCCGGGGGGGAGGCACTGAAGCTTTCTTT
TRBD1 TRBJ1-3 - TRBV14 CASSLLGTAGNTIYF TGTGCCAGCAGCCTGTTAGGGACAGCTGGAAACACCATATATTTT
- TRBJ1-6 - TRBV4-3 CASSQDRTNNSPLHF TGCGCCAGCAGCCAAGATCGCACAAATAATTCACCCCTCCACTTT
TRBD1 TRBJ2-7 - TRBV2 CASRDRGYEQYF TGTGCCAGCAGAGACAGGGGCTACGAGCAGTACTTC
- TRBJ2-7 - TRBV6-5 CASSYGKGGGEQYF TGTGCCAGCAGTTACGGGAAGGGAGGAGGCGAGCAGTACTTC
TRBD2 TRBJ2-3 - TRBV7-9 CASSQPQAGDTDTQYF TGTGCCAGCAGCCAGCCCCAGGCGGGGGACACAGATACGCAGTATTTT
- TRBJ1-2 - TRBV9 CASSASLRRTTNYGYTF TGTGCCAGCAGCGCTTCTTTAAGACGGACCACTAACTATGGCTACACCTTC
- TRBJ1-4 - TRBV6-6 CASSYSSGALEKLFF TGTGCCAGCAGTTACTCTTCAGGGGCATTGGAAAAACTGTTTTTT
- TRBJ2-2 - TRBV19 CASSPWGRENTGELFF TGTGCCAGTAGTCCCTGGGGCAGGGAGAACACCGGGGAGCTGTTTTTT
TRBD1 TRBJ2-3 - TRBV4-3 CASSQEVGQETNTDTQYF TGCGCCAGCAGCCAAGAGGTGGGACAGGAGACTAACACAGATACGCAGTATTTT
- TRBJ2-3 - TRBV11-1 CASSPPGRPDTQYF TGTGCCAGCAGCCCACCCGGGCGGCCAGATACGCAGTATTTT
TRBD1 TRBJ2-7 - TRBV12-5 CASGLDRGYEQYF TGTGCTAGTGGTTTGGACAGGGGGTACGAGCAGTACTTC
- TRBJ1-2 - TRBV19 CASSIDVAGLDGYTF TGTGCCAGTAGTATAGATGTGGCAGGGTTGGATGGCTACACCTTC
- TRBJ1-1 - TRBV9 CASSANSYTEAFF TGTGCCAGCAGCGCGAACAGCTACACTGAAGCTTTCTTT
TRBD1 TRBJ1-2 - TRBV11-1 CASSSRTGGWTF TGTGCCAGCAGCTCCCGGACAGGGGGGTGGACCTTC
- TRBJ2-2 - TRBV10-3 CAAMGRTTGELFF TGTGCCGCCATGGGTCGGACCACCGGGGAGCTGTTTTTT
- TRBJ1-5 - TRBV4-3 CASSQDRGVGQPQHF TGCGCCAGCAGCCAAGATAGAGGGGTGGGACAGCCCCAGCATTTT
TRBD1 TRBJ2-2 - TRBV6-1 CASRGQGDTGELFF TGTGCCAGCAGGGGACAGGGGGACACCGGGGAGCTGTTTTTT
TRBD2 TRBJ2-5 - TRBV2 CASSESRGGETQYF TGTGCCAGCAGTGAGTCGAGGGGAGGGGAGACCCAGTACTTC
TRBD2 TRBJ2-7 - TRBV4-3 CASSQDRSGSSYEQYF TGCGCCAGCAGCCAAGATCGCAGCGGGAGCTCCTACGAGCAGTACTTC
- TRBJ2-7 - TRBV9 CASSTGTDYEQYF TGTGCCAGCAGCACCGGGACGGACTACGAGCAGTACTTC
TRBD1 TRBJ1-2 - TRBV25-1 CASSAQTGGYGYTF TGTGCCAGCAGTGCACAGACAGGGGGCTATGGCTACACCTTC
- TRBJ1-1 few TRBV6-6 CASSRIRDGNTEAFF TGTGCCAGCAGTCGAATCCGGGACGGGAACACTGAAGCTTTCTTT
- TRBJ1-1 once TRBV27 CASSFLGGFTEAFF TGTGCCAGCAGTTTCCTCGGGGGTTTCACTGAAGCTTTCTTT
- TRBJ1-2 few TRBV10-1 CASSVEPYYGYTF TGCGCCAGCAGTGTGGAGCCCTACTATGGCTACACCTTC
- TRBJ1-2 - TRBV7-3 CASSLYGDGYTF TGTGCCAGCAGCTTATACGGGGATGGCTACACCTTC
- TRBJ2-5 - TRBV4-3 CASSQDYPGPQETQYF TGCGCCAGCAGCCAAGATTATCCGGGCCCCCAAGAGACCCAGTACTTC
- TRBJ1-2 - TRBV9 CASSGTMGYTF TGTGCCAGCAGCGGAACGATGGGCTACACCTTC
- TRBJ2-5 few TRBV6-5 CASSYSGGLQGETQYF TGTGCCAGCAGTTACTCGGGGGGCCTACAGGGGGAGACCCAGTACTTC
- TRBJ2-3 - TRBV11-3 CASSSPRGADTQYF TGTGCCAGCAGTTCTCCAAGGGGAGCTGATACGCAGTATTTT
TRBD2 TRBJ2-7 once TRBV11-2 CASSLEATSGLYEQYF TGTGCCAGCAGCTTAGAAGCTACTAGCGGGTTGTACGAGCAGTACTTC
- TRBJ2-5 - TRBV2 CASSEAPRRGGKETQYF TGTGCCAGCAGTGAAGCGCCTCGGAGAGGGGGAAAAGAGACCCAGTACTTC
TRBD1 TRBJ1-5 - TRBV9 CASSKYGQGDQPQHF TGTGCCAGCAGCAAATACGGACAGGGGGATCAGCCCCAGCATTTT
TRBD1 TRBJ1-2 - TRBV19 CASSVSGTGVIYGYTF TGTGCCAGTAGCGTCAGTGGGACAGGGGTCATATATGGCTACACCTTC
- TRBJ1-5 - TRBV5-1 CASSFFPPYSNQPQHF TGCGCCAGCAGCTTTTTTCCCCCGTATAGCAATCAGCCCCAGCATTTT
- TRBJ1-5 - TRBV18 CASSPRPGNQPQHF TGTGCCAGCTCACCAAGGCCAGGCAATCAGCCCCAGCATTTT
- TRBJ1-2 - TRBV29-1 CSVEDLWGAAHYGYTF TGCAGCGTTGAAGATCTTTGGGGGGCAGCTCACTATGGCTACACCTTC
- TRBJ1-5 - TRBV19 CASSMPQGPSQPQHF TGTGCCAGTAGTATGCCCCAGGGGCCAAGTCAGCCCCAGCATTTT
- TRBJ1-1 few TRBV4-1 CASSQLGFTEAFF TGCGCCAGCAGCCAACTGGGATTCACTGAAGCTTTCTTT
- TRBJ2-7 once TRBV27 CASSLSSGGGTYEQYF TGTGCCAGCAGTTTATCGAGTGGAGGAGGTACCTACGAGCAGTACTTC
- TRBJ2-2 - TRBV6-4 CASRRESNTGELFF TGTGCCAGCAGAAGGGAGTCGAACACCGGGGAGCTGTTTTTT
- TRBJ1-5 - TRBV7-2 CASSFNRDQPQHF TGTGCCAGCAGCTTTAACAGGGATCAGCCCCAGCATTTT
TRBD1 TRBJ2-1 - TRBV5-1 CASSSGQGLYNEQFF TGCGCCAGCAGCTCCGGACAGGGGCTCTACAATGAGCAGTTCTTC
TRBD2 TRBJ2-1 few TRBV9 CASSVPPAGPSYNEQFF TGTGCCAGCAGCGTCCCCCCAGCGGGACCTTCCTACAATGAGCAGTTCTTC
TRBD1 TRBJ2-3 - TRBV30 CAWRGDRGTDTQYF TGTGCCTGGAGGGGGGACAGGGGGACAGATACGCAGTATTTT
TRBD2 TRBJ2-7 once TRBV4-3 CASSQTSGGIYEQYF TGCGCCAGCAGCCAGACTAGCGGGGGCATCTACGAGCAGTACTTC
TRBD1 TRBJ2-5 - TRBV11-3 CASSPGQGQETQYF TGTGCCAGCAGCCCCGGACAGGGACAAGAGACCCAGTACTTC